This T cell receptor (beta chain) was identified during a study of T cells in Graves' hyperthyroidism and ophthalmopathy. Study-wide results and limits: Most thyroid clonotypes expanded above 0.001 appeared in blood too.

This clonotype has at least ten counts. Its antigen is unidentified. Germline CDR1 reads MNHNS; CDR2 reads SASEGT. With 4 bases clipped from V and 1 base from J, the junction kept 11 bases outside the gene matches. The CDR3 has 18 residues. It was RNA transcripts that yielded the amplified TCR beta CDR3 regions. First-round RT-PCR of the TCR CDR3 relied on the HTBI primer set. Each CDR3 protein gets one entry after TCRdb re-called the multiplex PCR reads with MiXCR. The data show approximately 320,000 distinct CDR3 sequences, around 16% seen once. The chain is built from TRBV6-1 and TRBJ2-7; 12 bases line up with TRBD2. This sequence originates from a man younger than 45 with Graves' hyperthyroidism. Sequenced input: blood. CDR3 residues: CASSGSPGLAGNSYEQYF. The CDR3 DNA reads TGTGCCAGCAGTGGAAGTCCGGGACTAGCGGGTAATTCCTACGAGCAGTACTTC.